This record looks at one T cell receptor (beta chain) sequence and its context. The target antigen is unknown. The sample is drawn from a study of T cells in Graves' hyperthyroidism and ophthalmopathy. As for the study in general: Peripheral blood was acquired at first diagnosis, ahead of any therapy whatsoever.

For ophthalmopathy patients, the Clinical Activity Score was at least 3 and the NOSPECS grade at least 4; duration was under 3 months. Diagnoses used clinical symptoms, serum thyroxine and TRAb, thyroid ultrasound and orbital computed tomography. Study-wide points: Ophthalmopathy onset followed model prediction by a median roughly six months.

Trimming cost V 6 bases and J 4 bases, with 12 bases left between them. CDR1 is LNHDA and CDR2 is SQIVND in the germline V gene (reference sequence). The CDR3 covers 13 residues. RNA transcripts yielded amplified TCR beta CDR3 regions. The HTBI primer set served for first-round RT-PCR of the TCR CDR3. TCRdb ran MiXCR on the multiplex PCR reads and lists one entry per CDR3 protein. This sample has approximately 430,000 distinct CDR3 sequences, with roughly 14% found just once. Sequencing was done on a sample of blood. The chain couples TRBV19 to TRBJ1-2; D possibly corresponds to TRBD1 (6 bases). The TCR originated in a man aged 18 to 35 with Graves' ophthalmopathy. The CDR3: CASSRETGYGYTF. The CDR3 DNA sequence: TGTGCCAGTAGCCGAGAGACAGGCTATGGCTACACCTTC.